These 8 T cell receptor beta chains originate from one sample sequenced in a study of T cells in localized non-small cell lung cancer. Sequenced by immunoSEQ multiplex PCR; TCRdb stores in-frame clones only, minus some. Among some 35,000 clones listed, approximately 92% were seen once. The specimen comprised peripheral blood, sampled before any cancer treatment. These receptors were obtained from a female donor older than 55 with stage I lung adenocarcinoma.

V usage is TRBV5-1 and J usage is TRBJ1-1; D is undetermined. Germline CDR1 reads SGHRS; CDR2 reads YFSETQ. Trimming shortened V by 0 bases and J by 0 bases, and 9 bases separated the two germline ends. The CDR3 loop spans 15 amino acids. The CDR3 bases are TGCGCCAGCAGCTTGGATGTCAGATTGAACACTGAAGCTTTCTTT. Protein product: CASSLDVRLNTEAFF.

The chain links TRBV5-1 to TRBJ1-5, with unresolved D. Germline CDR1 is SGHRS and CDR2 is YFSETQ. Trimming took 0 bases from V and 7 from J, leaving 14 bases between them. CDR3 length: 15 residues. The CDR3 reads CASSLVGSPGQPQHF. The CDR3 DNA reads TGCGCCAGCAGCTTGGTGGGGTCCCCCGGCCAGCCCCAGCATTTT.

This chain uses TRBV18 with TRBJ2-3; D unclear. CDR1 is KGHSH and CDR2 is LQKENI in the germline V gene. This CDR3 is built from 14 residues. The germline V and J ends were trimmed by 6 bases and 2 bases, with 12 bases remaining between them. CDR3 in DNA: TGTGCCAGCTCCCCCCGGTTGGACACAGATACGCAGTATTTT. It codes for CASSPRLDTDTQYF.

About this clone: The junction and the germline gene differ at one end; a read error may be behind it. J is TRBJ1-1 and V is TRBV29-1; D uncertain. This CDR3 has 12 amino acids. The germline V gene has CDR1 SQVTM and CDR2 ANQGSEA. The CDR3 bases are TGCAGCGTTGATAGAGGGAACCCTGAAGCTTTCTTT. The encoded protein is CSVDRGNPEAFF.

The genes are TRBV6-1 and TRBJ2-7; D might be TRBD1 (6 bases). This CDR3 is 15 amino acids long. V gave up 1 base and J gave up 2 bases, with 12 bases separating them. Germline V CDR1 and CDR2: MNHNS, SASEGT. The CDR3: CASSEDGGTPYEQYF. The CDR3 nucleotides are TGTGCCAGCAGTGAAGATGGGGGCACGCCCTACGAGCAGTACTTC.

This clone was seen just once. The chain employs TRBV21-1 and TRBJ2-3; the listed D gene, TRBD2, was not tested against the DNA. TRBV21-1 is recorded as a pseudogene. There are 20 residues in the CDR3. CDR3 sequence: CASSSYYVTSGGNFTDTQYF. The CDR3 DNA is TGTGCCAGCAGCTCGTATTATGTGACTAGCGGGGGGAATTTTACAGATACGCAGTATTTT.

The J gene is TRBJ1-6, the V gene TRBV16; tentatively, D is TRBD1 (5 bases). Germline V gene sequence: CDR1 KGHSY, CDR2 FQNENV. This CDR3 comprises 16 residues. The germline V and J ends were trimmed by 0 bases and 7 bases, with 13 bases remaining between them. CDR3 amino acids: CASSQSRDRMNSPLHF. Here the CDR3 DNA reads TGTGCCAGCAGCCAATCAAGGGACCGAATGAATTCACCCCTCCACTTT.

As concerns this clone: The sample has other DNA sequences that encode this CDR3 too. This chain connects TRBV7-8 to TRBJ1-1; D remains unclear. This CDR3 is built from 14 residues. Trimming took off 3 bases at V and 4 bases at J, with 12 bases between the two ends. From germline, CDR1 is SGHVS and CDR2 FQNEAQ. The CDR3 DNA reads as TGTGCCAGCAGCTTGAGGGAAGGTAGCACTGAAGCTTTCTTT. Translation: CASSLREGSTEAFF.